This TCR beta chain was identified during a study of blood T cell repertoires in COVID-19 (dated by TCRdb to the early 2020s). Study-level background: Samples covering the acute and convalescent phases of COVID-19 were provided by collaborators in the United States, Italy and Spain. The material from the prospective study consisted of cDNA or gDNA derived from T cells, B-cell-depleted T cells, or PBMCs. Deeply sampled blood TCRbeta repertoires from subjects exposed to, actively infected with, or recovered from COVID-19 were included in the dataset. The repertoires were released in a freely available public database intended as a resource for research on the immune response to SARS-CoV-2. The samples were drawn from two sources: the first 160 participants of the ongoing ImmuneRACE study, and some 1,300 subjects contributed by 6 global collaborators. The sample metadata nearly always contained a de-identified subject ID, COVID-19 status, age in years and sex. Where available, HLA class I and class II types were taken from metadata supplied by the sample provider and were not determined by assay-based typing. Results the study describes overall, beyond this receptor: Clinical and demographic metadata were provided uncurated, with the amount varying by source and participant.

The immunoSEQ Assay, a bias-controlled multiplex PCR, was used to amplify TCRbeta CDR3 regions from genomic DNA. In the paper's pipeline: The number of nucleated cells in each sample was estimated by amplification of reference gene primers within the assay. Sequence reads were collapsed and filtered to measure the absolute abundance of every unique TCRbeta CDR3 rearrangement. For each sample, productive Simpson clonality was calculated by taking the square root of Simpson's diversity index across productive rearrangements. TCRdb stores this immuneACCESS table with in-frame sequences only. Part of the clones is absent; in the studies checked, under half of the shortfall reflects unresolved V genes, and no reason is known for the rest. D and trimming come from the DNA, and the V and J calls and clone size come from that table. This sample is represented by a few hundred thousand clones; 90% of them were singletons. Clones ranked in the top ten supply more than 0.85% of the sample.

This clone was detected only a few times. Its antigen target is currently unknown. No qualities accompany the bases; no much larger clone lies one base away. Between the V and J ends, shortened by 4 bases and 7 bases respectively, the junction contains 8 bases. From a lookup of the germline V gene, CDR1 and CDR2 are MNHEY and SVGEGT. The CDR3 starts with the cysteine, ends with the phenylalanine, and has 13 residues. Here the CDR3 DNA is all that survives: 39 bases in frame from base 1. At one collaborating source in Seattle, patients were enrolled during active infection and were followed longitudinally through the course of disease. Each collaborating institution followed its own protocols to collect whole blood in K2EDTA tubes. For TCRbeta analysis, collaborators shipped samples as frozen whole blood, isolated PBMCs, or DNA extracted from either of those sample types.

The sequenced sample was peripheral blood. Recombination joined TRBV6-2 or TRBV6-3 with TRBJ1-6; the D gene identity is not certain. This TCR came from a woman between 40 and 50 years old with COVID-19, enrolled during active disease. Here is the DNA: TGTGCCAGCAGTTTCACAGAGAATTCACCCCTCCACTTT. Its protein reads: CASSFTENSPLHF.